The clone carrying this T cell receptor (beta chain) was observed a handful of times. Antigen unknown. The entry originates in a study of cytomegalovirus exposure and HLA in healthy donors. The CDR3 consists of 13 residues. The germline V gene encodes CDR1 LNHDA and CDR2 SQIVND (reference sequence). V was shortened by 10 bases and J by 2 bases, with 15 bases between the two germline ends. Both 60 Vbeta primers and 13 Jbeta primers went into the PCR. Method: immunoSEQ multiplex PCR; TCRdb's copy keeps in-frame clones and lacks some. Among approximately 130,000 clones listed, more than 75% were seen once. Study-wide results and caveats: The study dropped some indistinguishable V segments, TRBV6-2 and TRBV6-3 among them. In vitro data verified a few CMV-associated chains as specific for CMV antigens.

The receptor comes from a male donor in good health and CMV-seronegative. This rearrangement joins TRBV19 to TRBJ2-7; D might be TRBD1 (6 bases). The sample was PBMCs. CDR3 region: CATRGQRTYEQYF. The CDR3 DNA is TGTGCCACCCGCGGACAGAGAACCTACGAGCAGTACTTC. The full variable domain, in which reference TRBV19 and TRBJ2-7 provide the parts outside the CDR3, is DGGITQSPKYLFRKEGQNVTLSCEQNLNHDAMYWYRQDPGQGLRLIYYSQIVNDFQKGDIAEGYSVSREKKESFPLTVTSAQKNPTAFYLCATRGQRTYEQYFGPGTRLTVT.